The table lists the clone carrying this T cell receptor beta chain with a few counts. Its antigen is currently unknown. This sample is drawn from a study of cytomegalovirus exposure and HLA in healthy donors. Study findings and constraints: Whilst most TCR sequences proved rare, a subset of public TCRs occurred across many donors. Researchers reported in a later analysis that common viral pathogens appeared linked to several top clusters. Earlier results showed most TCR beta V segments being productive about 87% or about 30% of the time.

The PCR was carried out with 60 Vbeta primers and 13 Jbeta primers. The method was immunoSEQ multiplex PCR; TCRdb's version includes in-frame clones alone and lacks a portion of them. The sample lists around 140,000 clones, over 60% seen once, with approximately 2% in the top ten. In germline, CDR1 is SGHDN, CDR2 FVKESK. The CDR3 is 14 residues long. V was pared by 0 bases and J by 1 base, with 7 bases between. This sequence originates from a female donor in good health and CMV-seropositive. V usage is TRBV14 and J usage is TRBJ2-7, with unresolved D. Sequencing was done on a sample of PBMCs. The CDR3, as DNA: TGTGCCAGCAGCCAAGATACATATTCCTACGAGCAGTACTTC. Its translation: CASSQDTYSYEQYF.